Described below is a single T cell receptor (beta chain) sequence and its context. It lacks a known antigen. No much larger clone exists at a distance of one base, and base qualities are not known. These data are taken from a study of memory CD4+ T cells and cytomegalovirus serostatus (dated by TCRdb to the late 2010s). In the study overall: The 35 or so healthy Belgian adults in the cohort included 9 who were CMV seropositive and roughly 24 who were CMV seronegative. To replicate a published TCR-based CMV serostatus classifier, the researchers sequenced the CD4+ memory TCRbeta repertoires of a Belgian cohort whose cytomegalovirus serostatus was known. General findings and caveats noted by the study authors: CMV serostatus prediction reached a median bootstrapped AUC of 0.95 with the original framework and 0.85 to 0.91 with a US-trained random forest. The results were interpreted as suggesting that the CMV-associated TCR signature is mostly present in the CD4+ memory repertoire. Among the 150 to 200 previously reported CMV-associated TCRbeta sequences, 60 to 70 showed up in the CD4+ memory repertoires, with each one found in between one and five individuals. A median bootstrapped AUC of around 0.95 with a 95% CI of 0.76-1.00 was achieved on the Belgian cohort by the original-framework classifier. Only CD4+CD45RO+ memory cells were sequenced, in contrast to the original study, which included naive and memory CD4+ and CD8+ populations.

The Quick-DNA Microprep Kit was used to extract genomic DNA from the sorted cells. TCRbeta DNA was amplified with the immunoSEQ hsTCRbeta kit following the manufacturer's protocol. An Illumina MiSeq instrument was used to sequence the TCRbeta libraries. In the original analysis: Once out-of-frame sequences had been removed, fewer than 2.5 million distinct TCRbeta sequences were left, which works out to an average of about 67,000 per individual. Each individual was scored according to the count of around 160 previously reported CMV-associated TCRbeta sequences and the total productive distinct TCRbeta count. A beta-binomial model was reimplemented in Python, and random forests from scikit-learn, run with default parameters, were trained on data from the US cohort. Classifier performance on the Belgian cohort was summarized as median AUC with percentile confidence intervals over 10,000 bootstrap iterations. The table comes from immuneACCESS by way of TCRdb, which keeps in-frame sequences with V and J called. Part of the clones is missing from these tables; in studies checked, under half for an unresolved V gene and the rest for unknown reasons. The D gene and trimming were derived from the DNA, and the V and J assignments and clone size from that table. A total of about 48,000 clones appear in this sample, around 80% of them only once. The ten biggest clones cover approximately 0.8% of the sample.

CDR1 and CDR2 are read off the germline V gene as MNHEY and SVGAGI. The CDR3 has 12 amino acids, counting the end cysteine and phenylalanine. The kept DNA is CDR3 alone, 36 bases in frame from the first base. The junction carries 10 bases between V and J, which are trimmed by 6 bases and 6 bases respectively. A FACSAria II was used to sort memory CD4+ T cells, defined as single viable CD3+CD4+CD8-CD45RO+ cells. To determine CMV serostatus, a Roche Elecsys assay was used that detects serum IgG against CMV pp150, pp28, p38 and p52. Once the samples were thawed, total CD4+ T cells were enriched through positive selection using CD4 magnetic microbeads. The samples came from a different study that was designed specifically to examine the CD4+ T cell memory repertoire. Following standard operating procedures, peripheral blood mononuclear cells were isolated and cryopreserved, while serum was kept at -80 degrees C. The staining relied on CD3-PerCP (BW264/56), CD4-APC (RPA-T4), CD45RO-PE (UCHT1) and CD8-Pacific Orange (3B5) antibodies, and Sytox blue was used to exclude non-viable cells.

The TCR was taken from an adult in good health and CMV-seronegative. The sequenced material came from memory CD4+ T cells from blood. The sequence joins TRBV6-5 to TRBJ2-3, with the identity of the D gene unclear. At the DNA level, the sequence is TGTGCCAGCAGCGGATTCGGGGATACGCAGTATTTT. This translates into CASSGFGDTQYF.